This T cell receptor (beta chain) came from a study of shared clonotypes between healthy human individuals. Germline loops: CDR1 MNHEY, CDR2 SMNVEV (reference sequence). The CDR3 is 14 amino acids. J lost 4 bases, V lost 5 bases, and 4 bases had no gene match. CD45RO-negative CD8 cells positively selected for CCR7 made up the naive population, which excluded terminally differentiated effector memory CD45RA+ cells. Sequenced by immunoSEQ multiplex PCR; TCRdb stores in-frame clones only, minus some. Among about 1,800,000 clones listed, just under 95% were seen once. The TCR sequence derives from a man younger than 35 in good health. The sample comprised naive CD8+ T cells sorted from blood. The gene calls are TRBV27 and TRBJ2-1; TRBD1 matches 8 bases. This CDR3 is CASSLDRAYNEQFF. CDR3 DNA sequence: TGTGCCAGCAGTCTGGACAGGGCGTACAATGAGCAGTTCTTC.